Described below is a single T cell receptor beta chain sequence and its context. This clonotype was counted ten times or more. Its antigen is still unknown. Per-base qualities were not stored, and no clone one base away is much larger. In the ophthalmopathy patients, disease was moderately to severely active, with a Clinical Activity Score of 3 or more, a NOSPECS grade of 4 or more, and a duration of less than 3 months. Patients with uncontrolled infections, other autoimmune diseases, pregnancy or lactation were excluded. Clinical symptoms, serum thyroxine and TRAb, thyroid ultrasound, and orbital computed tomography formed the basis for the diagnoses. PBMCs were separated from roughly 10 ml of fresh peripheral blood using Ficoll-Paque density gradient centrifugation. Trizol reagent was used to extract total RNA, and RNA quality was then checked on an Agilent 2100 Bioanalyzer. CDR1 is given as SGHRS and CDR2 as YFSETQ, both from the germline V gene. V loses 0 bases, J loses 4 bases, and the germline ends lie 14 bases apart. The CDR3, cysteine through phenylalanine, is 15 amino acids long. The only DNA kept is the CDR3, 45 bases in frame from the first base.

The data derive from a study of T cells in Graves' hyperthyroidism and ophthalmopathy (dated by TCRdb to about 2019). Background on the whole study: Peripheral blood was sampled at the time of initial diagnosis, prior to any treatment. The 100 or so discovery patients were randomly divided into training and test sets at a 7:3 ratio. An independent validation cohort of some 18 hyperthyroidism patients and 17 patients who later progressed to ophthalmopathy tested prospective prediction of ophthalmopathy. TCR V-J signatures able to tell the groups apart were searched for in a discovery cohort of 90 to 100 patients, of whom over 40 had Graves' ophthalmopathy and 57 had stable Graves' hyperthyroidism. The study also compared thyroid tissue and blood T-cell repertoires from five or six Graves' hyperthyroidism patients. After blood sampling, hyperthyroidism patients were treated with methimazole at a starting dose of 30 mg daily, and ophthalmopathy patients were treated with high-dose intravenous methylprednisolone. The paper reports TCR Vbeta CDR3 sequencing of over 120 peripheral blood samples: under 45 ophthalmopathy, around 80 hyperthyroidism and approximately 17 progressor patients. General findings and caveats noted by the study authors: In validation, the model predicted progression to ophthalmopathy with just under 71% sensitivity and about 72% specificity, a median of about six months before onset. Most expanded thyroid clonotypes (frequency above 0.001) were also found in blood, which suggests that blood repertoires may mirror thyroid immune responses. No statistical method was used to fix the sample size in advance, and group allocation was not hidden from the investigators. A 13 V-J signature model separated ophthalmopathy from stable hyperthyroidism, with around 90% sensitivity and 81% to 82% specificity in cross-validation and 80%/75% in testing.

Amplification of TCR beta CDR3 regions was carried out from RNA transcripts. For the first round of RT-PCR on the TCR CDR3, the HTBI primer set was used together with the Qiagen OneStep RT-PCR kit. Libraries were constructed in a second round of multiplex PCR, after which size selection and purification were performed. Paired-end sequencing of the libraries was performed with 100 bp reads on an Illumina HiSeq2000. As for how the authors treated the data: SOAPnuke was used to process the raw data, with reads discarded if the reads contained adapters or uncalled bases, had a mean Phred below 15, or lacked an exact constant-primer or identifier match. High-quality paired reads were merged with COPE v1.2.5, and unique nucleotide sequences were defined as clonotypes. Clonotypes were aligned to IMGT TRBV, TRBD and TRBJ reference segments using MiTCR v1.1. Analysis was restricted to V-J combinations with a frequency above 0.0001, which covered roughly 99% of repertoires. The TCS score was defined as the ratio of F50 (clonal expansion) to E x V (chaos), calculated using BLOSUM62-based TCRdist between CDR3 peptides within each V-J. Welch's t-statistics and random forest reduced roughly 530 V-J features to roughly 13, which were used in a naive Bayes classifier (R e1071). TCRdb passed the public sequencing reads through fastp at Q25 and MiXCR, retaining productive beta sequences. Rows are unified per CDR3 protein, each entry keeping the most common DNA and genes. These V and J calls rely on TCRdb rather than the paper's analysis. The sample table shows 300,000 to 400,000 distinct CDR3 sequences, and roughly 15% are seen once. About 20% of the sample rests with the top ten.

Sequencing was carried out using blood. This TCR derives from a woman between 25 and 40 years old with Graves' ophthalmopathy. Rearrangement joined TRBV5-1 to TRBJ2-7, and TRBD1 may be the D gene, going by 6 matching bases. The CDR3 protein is CASSLEQGIWYEQYF. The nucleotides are TGCGCCAGCAGCTTGGAACAGGGAATTTGGTACGAGCAGTACTTC.